The 25 T cell receptor beta chains presented below share a single source sample, sequenced in a study of CD8+CD57+ T cells in acquired aplastic anemia. Genomic DNA, the template, was used for profiling of the TCR beta VDJ and CDR3. TCRdb itself ran the reads through MiXCR, one entry per CDR3 protein. The sample has hundreds of thousands of distinct CDR3 sequences, 65% to 80% seen once; the top ten hold under 5%. Sequencing was performed on sorted CD4+, CD8+, or CD8+CD57+ T cells (not recorded which) from PBMCs. All receptors derive from a human donor in good health, serving as a control.

This chain uses TRBV12-3 or TRBV12-4 with TRBJ2-1; D is ambiguous. The V end lost 5 bases, the J end lost 8 bases, and 16 bases lay between the germline ends. The CDR3 covers 14 residues. The CDR3 DNA reads TGTGCCAGCAGTCGCCCCGCAAGGAAGGATGAGCAGTTCTTC. Protein sequence: CASSRPARKDEQFF.

The sample holds many counts of this clonotype. This sequence joins TRBV20-1 and TRBJ2-3; a possible D gene is TRBD2 (5 bases). Germline CDR1 DFQATT, CDR2 SNEGSKA (reference sequence). Trimming pared 0 bases from V and 1 base from J, leaving 20 bases between. The CDR3 is 18 residues long. The CDR3 region is CSARDLGVWGWGTDTQYF. The DNA of the CDR3 is TGCAGTGCTAGAGATCTCGGGGTTTGGGGATGGGGCACAGATACGCAGTATTTT.

In this sample, this clonotype turned up once. The chain joins TRBV19 to TRBJ1-1, with unresolved D. CDR3 size: 15 residues. V dropped 4 bases and J dropped 1 base, with 13 bases sitting between them. Germline loops: CDR1 LNHDA, CDR2 SQIVND (reference sequence). CDR3 DNA sequence: TGTGCCAGTAGTAACTCTTACCTAGGGAACACTGAAGCTTTCTTT. It codes for CASSNSYLGNTEAFF. Full variable domain (rest looked up from reference TRBV19 and TRBJ1-1): DGGITQSPKYLFRKEGQNVTLSCEQNLNHDAMYWYRQDPGQGLRLIYYSQIVNDFQKGDIAEGYSVSREKKESFPLTVTSAQKNPTAFYLCASSNSYLGNTEAFFGQGTRLTVV.

In regard to this clonotype: Germline is not matched at one junction end, which may reflect a read error. CDR3: CASSQVDNGYTF. DNA for the CDR3: TGCGCCAGCAGCCAAGTCGATAATGGCTACACCTTC. The gene calls are TRBV5-4 and TRBJ1-2, with D hard to call. This CDR3 is built from 12 residues. Per the germline V gene, CDR1 is SGHNT and CDR2 is YYREEE (reference sequence).

This sequence joins TRBV7-2 and TRBJ2-4, with 11 bases matching TRBD2. Germline V gene sequence: CDR1 SGHTA, CDR2 FQGNSA. After removal of 5 bases from V and 8 bases from J, the junction contained 17 bases not matched to a gene. The CDR3 has 18 residues. Here the CDR3 reads CASSRSVTSGDVVDIQYF. The CDR3 nucleotides are TGTGCCAGCAGCCGGTCGGTGACTAGCGGGGACGTTGTTGACATTCAGTACTTC.

This clonotype occurred a few times. The rearrangement links TRBV7-2 to TRBJ2-3; maybe TRBD2 (5 bases). Trimming took 8 bases from V and 6 from J, leaving 15 bases between them. Looked up from germline, CDR1 is SGHTA and CDR2 is FQGNSA. The CDR3 length is 13 residues. CDR3 amino acids: CASRPWESDTQYF. Written as DNA, the CDR3 is TGTGCCAGCCGACCCTGGGAGTCCGATACGCAGTATTTT.

This clonotype was seen at least ten times. This chain uses TRBV20-1 with TRBJ2-7; D unresolved. The CDR3 is made up of 13 amino acids. Germline V gene sequence: CDR1 DFQATT, CDR2 SNEGSKA (reference sequence). The germline V and J ends were trimmed by 5 bases and 0 bases, with 11 bases remaining between them. The CDR3 nucleotides read TGCAGTGCTCGGTCCCCAGGCTCCTACGAGCAGTACTTC. It yields the protein CSARSPGSYEQYF.

This clonotype was observed a single time. The germline gene is not matched at one end of the junction; a read error may be the cause. The chain is built from TRBV20-1 and TRBJ2-1; maybe TRBD2 (7 bases). Germline-derived CDR1 and CDR2 are DFQATT and SNEGSKA (reference sequence). This CDR3 spans 14 amino acids. The CDR3 region has the DNA TGCAGTCTCCAGGGCGGGGGCTCTAACAATAAGCAGTTCTTC. It encodes CSLQGGGSNNKQFF.

Remarks on this clonotype: The junction and the germline gene differ at one end; a read error may be behind it. The chain recombines TRBV2 with TRBJ1-2, with 8 bases lining up with TRBD1. The CDR3 consists of 14 residues. The germline CDR1 and CDR2 sequences are SNHLY and FYNNEI. The CDR3 coding sequence is TGTGCCAGCAGCGAAGGACAGGGCTGCTATAATTCAACCTTC. This translates into CASSEGQGCYNSTF. The complete variable domain, with remaining parts taken from reference TRBV2 and TRBJ1-2, reads EPEVTQTPSHQVTQMGQEVILRCVPISNHLYFYWYRQILGQKVEFLVSFYNNEISEKSEIFDDQFSVERPDGSNFTLKIRSTKLEDSAMYFCASSEGQGCYNSTFGSGTRLTVV.

This chain joins TRBV12-3 or TRBV12-4 and TRBJ1-1; 8 bases align to TRBD1. The length of the CDR3 is 14 residues. Trimming cost V 6 bases and J 3 bases; bases outside gene matches: 6. CDR3 nucleotide sequence: TGTGCCAGCAGCGGGGTGACAGGGGACACTGAAGCTTTCTTT. Translation: CASSGVTGDTEAFF.

The chain couples TRBV10-3 to TRBJ1-1; D call uncertain. Trimming pared 6 bases from V and 0 bases from J, leaving 11 bases between. The CDR3 contains 14 residues. The germline V gene encodes CDR1 ENHRY and CDR2 SYGVKD. CDR3 coding DNA: TGTGCCATCAGGGACGAAGGGATGAACACTGAAGCTTTCTTT. As protein: CAIRDEGMNTEAFF.

Concerning this clonotype itself: Relative to the germline gene, one junction end is altered; a read error may explain this. The rearrangement links TRBV7-2 to TRBJ1-2; maybe TRBD1 (5 bases). The germline CDR1 and CDR2 sequences are SGHTA and FQGNSA. The CDR3 consists of 14 residues. The DNA of the CDR3 is TGTGCCAGCAGCTTAGGCAGGGTTAAGGGCCCACAGATATTC. Protein sequence: CASSLGRVKGPQIF.

In its sample, this clonotype was seen many times. The chain joins TRBV19 to TRBJ1-2, with unresolved D. CDR1 is LNHDA and CDR2 is SQIVND in the germline V gene (reference sequence). The CDR3 runs to 16 residues. Trimming pared 1 base from V and 7 bases from J, leaving 19 bases between. This CDR3 is CASSIARRGSSSGYTF. The CDR3 DNA follows: TGTGCCAGTAGTATAGCCCGTAGAGGCAGCAGCTCTGGCTACACCTTC.

As concerns this clonotype: A junction boundary mismatches the germline segment, possibly from a read error. This chain uses TRBV10-3 with TRBJ1-5; D unresolved. CDR3 length: 11 residues. Germline assignment: CDR1 ENHRY and CDR2 SYGVKD. The CDR3 DNA follows: TGTGCCAGCAGTGGCGGTCGGCCCCAGCATTTT. The encoded protein is CASSGGRPQHF.

This clonotype was seen many times. The V and J genes are TRBV6-1 and TRBJ2-7, with D hard to call. Germline assignment: CDR1 MNHNS and CDR2 SASEGT. This CDR3 comprises 13 residues. V lost 0 bases to trimming and J lost 5 bases, with 8 bases between them. CDR3 bases: TGTGCCAGCAGTGAAGCCTCCGTGAACGAGCAGTACTTC. Translating gives CASSEASVNEQYF.

J is TRBJ1-5 and V is TRBV7-2; 7 positions agree with TRBD1. V shed 3 bases and J 12 bases; nucleotides not matched to a gene: 11. The CDR3 has 14 amino acids. Looked up from germline, CDR1 is SGHTA and CDR2 is FQGNSA. In DNA form, the CDR3 reads TGTGCCAGCAGCTTTGGACAGGAGGCACGGAACCAGCATTTT. Amino acid sequence: CASSFGQEARNQHF.

This chain connects TRBV12-3 or TRBV12-4 to TRBJ1-3; D might be TRBD1 (5 bases). This CDR3 comprises 12 residues. V was cut by 5 bases and J by 7 bases, with 9 bases left in between. The CDR3 here is CASSPRGNTIYF. CDR3 bases: TGTGCCAGCAGTCCTCGGGGGAACACCATATATTTT.

This clonotype was detected ten times or more. The chain recombines TRBV5-1 with TRBJ2-5; weak D call: TRBD2 (6 bases). Germline V gene lookup returns CDR1 SGHRS and CDR2 YFSETQ. This CDR3 has 17 amino acids. V was shortened by 0 bases and J by 2 bases, with 17 bases between the two germline ends. CDR3 sequence reads: CASSLGVGAGPQETQYF. The CDR3 DNA reads as TGCGCCAGCAGCTTGGGAGTTGGCGCGGGGCCGCAAGAGACCCAGTACTTC.

The chain employs TRBV19 and TRBJ1-2; 9 bases line up with TRBD1. V was clipped by 6 bases and J by 4 bases; unmatched bases: 6. The germline V gene encodes CDR1 LNHDA and CDR2 SQIVND (reference sequence). This CDR3 is 14 amino acids long. The CDR3 coding sequence is TGTGCCAGTAGGGACAGGGGACTGAGCTATGGCTACACCTTC. Translation: CASRDRGLSYGYTF.

CDR3 loop: CSASRTSSGEQYF. CDR3 DNA: TGCAGTGCTAGTCGGACTAGTTCTGGCGAGCAGTACTTC. The V call is TRBV20-1, the J call TRBJ2-7, with 7 bases lining up with TRBD2. After removal of 3 bases from V and 6 bases from J, the junction contained 8 bases not matched to a gene. CDR1 and CDR2 (germline): DFQATT, SNEGSKA (reference sequence). CDR3 length equals 13 residues.

The chain links TRBV29-1 to TRBJ2-2; either TRBD1 or TRBD2 may fit D (5 bases each). The V end lost 6 bases, the J end lost 1 base, and 15 bases lay between the germline ends. From germline, CDR1 is SQVTM and CDR2 ANQGSEA. The CDR3 has 15 amino acids. CDR3 bases: TGCAGCGTCCACGCCCTGAGGGGGAACACCGGGGAGCTGTTTTTT. This translates into CSVHALRGNTGELFF.

The chain couples TRBV7-2 to TRBJ2-7; D possibly matches TRBD1 or TRBD2 (5 bases each). Trimming left V 3 bases short and J 6 bases short, with 18 bases between. The CDR3 has 15 amino acids. Germline V lookup: CDR1 SGHTA, CDR2 FQGNSA. In DNA form, the CDR3 reads TGTGCCAGCAGCTTGGTGGGGGACCACGAAACCGAGCAGTACTTC. Translated: CASSLVGDHETEQYF.

Only one count was recorded for this clonotype. Compared with germline, one end of the junction differs, possibly owing to a read error. V usage is TRBV6-4 and J usage is TRBJ2-1; perhaps TRBD1 as D (6 bases). The CDR3 totals 13 residues. Germline CDR1 and CDR2: MRHNA and SNTAGT. CDR3 region: CASSTDSPNEQLF. CDR3 in DNA: TGTGCCAGCAGTACGGACAGCCCGAATGAGCAGCTCTTC.

The V and J genes are TRBV15 and TRBJ1-3; possible D gene TRBD1, 5 bases. The ends were cut back, 6 bases at V and 3 bases at J, with 12 bases in the middle. Germline V gene lookup returns CDR1 LNHNV and CDR2 YYDKDF (reference sequence). The CDR3 covers 14 residues. CDR3 protein: CATSWGTVGNTIYF. In nucleotides, the CDR3 is TGTGCCACCAGTTGGGGGACGGTTGGAAACACCATATATTTT.

This clonotype is a singleton in its sample. The rearrangement joins TRBV9 to TRBJ2-2; D not resolved. The V end was cut by 2 bases, the J end by 15 bases, with 23 bases between. Germline CDR1 is SGDLS and CDR2 is YYNGEE. There are 15 residues in the CDR3. Here the CDR3 reads CASSVGRRETGALFF. CDR3 in DNA: TGTGCCAGCAGCGTCGGACGGAGAGAGACCGGAGCTTTGTTTTTT.